The T cell receptor (beta chain) under discussion was sequenced for a study of T cells in Graves' hyperthyroidism and ophthalmopathy. General observations from the study: Before onset, by a median of around 6.1 months, the model predicted ophthalmopathy. Ophthalmopathy stood apart from stable hyperthyroidism in a 13 V-J model. Also found in blood were most expanded thyroid clonotypes above 0.001.

TCR beta CDR3 regions were amplified from RNA transcripts. TCR CDR3 regions were first amplified by RT-PCR with HTBI primers. One entry per CDR3 protein, called by TCRdb with MiXCR from the multiplex PCR reads. Of about 250,000 distinct CDR3 sequences in the sample, roughly a quarter were seen once. 9 to 10 ml fresh peripheral blood yielded the PBMCs. After removal of 0 bases from V and 7 bases from J, the junction contained 6 bases not matched to a gene. Germline CDR1 reads SGHAT; CDR2 reads FQNNGV. The CDR3 sequence is 15 residues long. This clonotype turned up a few times. Its antigen is unidentified.

The rearrangement uses TRBV11-2 and TRBJ2-7; 10 bases fit TRBD2. Specimen: blood. This clonotype originated in a woman aged 40 to 50 with Graves' ophthalmopathy. The CDR3 loop is CASSLEAGGPREQYF. CDR3 bases: TGTGCCAGCAGCTTAGAAGCGGGAGGGCCGAGGGAGCAGTACTTC.